The rows below give T cell receptor beta chains drawn from one sample of a study of shared clonotypes between healthy human individuals. Clones were read by immunoSEQ multiplex PCR, and TCRdb kept only the in-frame ones, dropping some. The sample records approximately 2,000,000 clones, 80% to 95% being singletons. Specimen: naive CD4+ T cells from PBMCs. Receptors originate from a man younger than 35 in good health. Some clones in this sample may be carry-over from other donors' samples. Both conserved end residues are part of each CDR3. The order of the fields is clone size, J gene, D gene, V gene, CDR3 protein, CDR3 DNA. The D gene is left open where the match is weak. Some rows mark clone size as missing; the rest say once, few, many or name a class of expanded clone.

NA TRBJ1-5 NA TRBV7-8 CASSLVGTENQPQHF TGTGCCAGCAGCTTAGTAGGGACGGAAAATCAGCCCCAGCATTTT
NA TRBJ2-1 NA TRBV28 CASSPRTGEQFF TGTGCCAGCAGTCCAAGGACTGGTGAGCAGTTCTTC
NA TRBJ2-7 TRBD2 TRBV27 CASRRLAGEHEQYF TGTGCCAGCCGCAGACTAGCGGGAGAACACGAGCAGTACTTC
NA TRBJ2-2 NA TRBV2 CASRGQRNTGELFF TGTGCCAGCAGGGGACAAAGAAACACCGGGGAGCTGTTTTTT
NA TRBJ1-1 NA TRBV5-1 CASSPDPQNTEAFF TGCGCCAGCAGCCCCGACCCACAGAACACTGAAGCTTTCTTT
NA TRBJ1-5 TRBD1 TRBV7-8 CASGDIRGSNQPQHF TGTGCCAGCGGGGATATCAGGGGGAGTAATCAGCCCCAGCATTTT
NA TRBJ1-5 TRBD1 TRBV7-8 CASSREDRGNQPQHF TGTGCCAGCAGCCGTGAGGACAGGGGAAATCAGCCCCAGCATTTT
NA TRBJ1-5 TRBD1 TRBV29-1 CSVGDSGNQPQHF TGCAGCGTAGGGGACAGCGGGAATCAGCCCCAGCATTTT
few TRBJ2-5 NA TRBV9 CASSVGTYQETQYF TGTGCCAGCAGCGTAGGAACGTACCAAGAGACCCAGTACTTC
NA TRBJ2-4 NA TRBV30 CAWSPDGKNIQYF TGTGCCTGGAGTCCGGATGGGAAAAACATTCAGTACTTC
NA TRBJ2-7 NA TRBV29-1 CSAAPQTGTGGYEQYF TGCAGCGCTGCTCCCCAAACAGGAACCGGGGGCTACGAGCAGTACTTC
NA TRBJ2-5 NA TRBV7-3 CASSLSGGETQYF TGTGCCAGCAGCTTAAGTGGGGGGGAGACCCAGTACTTC
NA TRBJ1-4 TRBD1 TRBV5-6 CASSVRQGYSEKLFF TGTGCCAGCAGCGTACGACAGGGGTACAGTGAAAAACTGTTTTTT
NA TRBJ1-2 NA TRBV29-1 CSVDQGGSGYTF TGCAGCGTTGATCAGGGAGGCTCTGGCTACACCTTC
once TRBJ2-7 NA TRBV19 CASSMGGRSPYEQYF TGTGCCAGTAGTATGGGGGGGCGCTCCCCCTACGAGCAGTACTTC
NA TRBJ1-5 TRBD1 TRBV5-1 CASSPGTGAYSNQPQHF TGCGCCAGCAGCCCAGGGACAGGAGCTTATAGCAATCAGCCCCAGCATTTT
NA TRBJ2-7 NA TRBV6-5 CASRAGSYEQYF TGTGCCAGCAGAGCGGGCTCCTACGAGCAGTACTTC
NA TRBJ2-5 TRBD1 TRBV2 CASSRGQQETQYF TGTGCCAGCAGCCGGGGACAGCAAGAGACCCAGTACTTC
NA TRBJ2-5 NA TRBV21-1 CASSILYLLGPEGQETQYF TGTGCCAGCAGCATTCTATATCTCCTGGGGCCCGAGGGTCAGGAGACCCAGTACTTC
NA TRBJ2-5 NA TRBV27 CASSSTKISETQYF TGTGCCAGCAGTAGCACAAAGATCTCGGAGACCCAGTACTTC
NA TRBJ1-1 TRBD1 TRBV7-2 CASSFYRGRTEAFF TGTGCCAGCAGCTTCTACAGGGGGCGGACTGAAGCTTTCTTT
NA TRBJ2-7 TRBD2 TRBV5-6 CASSLLAGRYEQYF TGTGCCAGCAGCTTATTAGCGGGCCGCTACGAGCAGTACTTC
NA TRBJ2-3 NA TRBV19 CASSRRISTDTQYF TGTGCCAGTAGTAGGCGGATTTCCACAGATACGCAGTATTTT
NA TRBJ1-2 TRBD1 TRBV4-1 CASSLKDRVGDYGYTF TGCGCCAGCAGCCTCAAGGACAGGGTCGGCGACTATGGCTACACCTTC
NA TRBJ1-6 NA TRBV11-1 CASSLSSNNNSPLHF TGTGCCAGCAGCTTAAGTTCGAATAATAATTCACCCCTCCACTTT
NA TRBJ1-5 NA TRBV21-1 CASSIWAHKGQPQHF TGTGCCAGCAGCATTTGGGCCCACAAGGGCCAGCCCCAGCATTTT
NA TRBJ2-1 NA TRBV5-1 CASSSYYNEQFF TGCGCCAGCAGCTCTTACTACAATGAGCAGTTCTTC
NA TRBJ1-1 TRBD1 TRBV29-1 CSVRQGANTEAFF TGCAGCGTCCGACAGGGGGCGAACACTGAAGCTTTCTTT
NA TRBJ2-3 TRBD2 TRBV4-1 CASSQKGLAGDTDTQYF TGCGCCAGCAGCCAAAAAGGACTAGCGGGAGACACAGATACGCAGTATTTT
NA TRBJ2-3 NA TRBV7-3 CASSPNNPGTDTQYF TGTGCCAGCAGCCCCAATAATCCGGGCACAGATACGCAGTATTTT
NA TRBJ1-4 NA TRBV28 CASAGRVRGEKLFF TGTGCCAGCGCAGGGAGGGTTAGGGGTGAAAAACTGTTTTTT
NA TRBJ2-7 TRBD2 TRBV10-2 CASSRTSGRLDEQYF TGCGCCAGCAGCCGGACTAGCGGGAGGTTAGACGAGCAGTACTTC
NA TRBJ2-3 TRBD2 TRBV5-4 CASSLGTSGSYTQYF TGTGCCAGCAGCTTGGGGACTAGCGGGAGCTATACGCAGTATTTT